A selection of T cell receptor beta chains follows, all from one sample in a study of PD-1 blockade in classical Hodgkin lymphoma. The data were produced by immunoSEQ multiplex PCR, yet TCRdb's version contains in-frame clones alone and is incomplete. The table records around 27,000 clones, approximately 89% of them present only once. The sample consisted of CD4+ T cells from blood, taken before the fourth cycle of nivolumab. The receptors here all came from a human donor with classical Hodgkin lymphoma. The CDR3 runs from the conserved cysteine through the conserved F or W. The order of the fields is clone size, D gene, V gene, J gene, CDR3 protein, CDR3 DNA. The D gene is left open where the match is weak. The size field is filled for only some rows; it gives once, few, many or a size class.

few	TRBD2	TRBV5-4	TRBJ2-1	CASSPTSGIGREQFF	TGTGCCAGCAGCCCGACTAGCGGGATTGGAAGGGAGCAGTTCTTC
once	-	TRBV7-9	TRBJ2-6	CASSYEVLPGANVLTF	TGTGCCAGCAGTTACGAGGTCCTCCCTGGGGCCAACGTCCTGACTTTC
-	-	TRBV28	TRBJ2-1	CASSWNPGQNDNEQFF	TGTGCCAGCAGTTGGAATCCGGGACAAAATGACAATGAGCAGTTCTTC
-	-	TRBV6-1	TRBJ2-2	CASSEAGRTGELFF	TGTGCCAGCAGTGAAGCGGGCCGTACGGGGGAGCTGTTTTTT
-	TRBD2	TRBV6-4	TRBJ2-1	CASSGGRGEQFF	TGTGCCAGCAGTGGCGGGAGGGGTGAGCAGTTCTTC
-	-	TRBV11-2	TRBJ2-3	CASSLDLPLPTDTQYF	TGTGCCAGCAGCTTAGATCTGCCCCTCCCCACAGATACGCAGTATTTT
-	TRBD1	TRBV5-4	TRBJ1-4	CASSLGQGGREKLFF	TGTGCCAGCAGCTTGGGCCAGGGGGGTCGAGAAAAACTGTTTTTT
-	-	TRBV28	TRBJ1-5	CASEVGGVQPQHF	TGTGCCAGCGAGGTCGGGGGAGTCCAGCCCCAGCATTTT
-	TRBD2	TRBV10-2	TRBJ2-7	CASRLGGSSYEQYF	TGCGCCAGCAGGTTGGGGGGGAGCTCCTACGAGCAGTACTTC
-	-	TRBV11-2	TRBJ2-7	CASSSAYGSNYEQYF	TGTGCCAGCAGCTCGGCGTATGGGAGTAACTACGAGCAGTACTTC
once	-	TRBV6-5	TRBJ2-4	CASSLTRGDKNIQYF	TGTGCCAGCAGCCTCACAAGGGGAGACAAAAACATTCAGTACTTC
-	TRBD2	TRBV28	TRBJ2-7	CASSSQRTSGAAYEQYF	TGTGCCAGCAGTTCACAACGGACTAGCGGGGCCGCCTACGAGCAGTACTTC
-	-	TRBV6-1	TRBJ2-6	CASSGGYSGANVLTF	TGTGCCAGCAGTGGGGGTTACTCTGGGGCCAACGTCCTGACTTTC